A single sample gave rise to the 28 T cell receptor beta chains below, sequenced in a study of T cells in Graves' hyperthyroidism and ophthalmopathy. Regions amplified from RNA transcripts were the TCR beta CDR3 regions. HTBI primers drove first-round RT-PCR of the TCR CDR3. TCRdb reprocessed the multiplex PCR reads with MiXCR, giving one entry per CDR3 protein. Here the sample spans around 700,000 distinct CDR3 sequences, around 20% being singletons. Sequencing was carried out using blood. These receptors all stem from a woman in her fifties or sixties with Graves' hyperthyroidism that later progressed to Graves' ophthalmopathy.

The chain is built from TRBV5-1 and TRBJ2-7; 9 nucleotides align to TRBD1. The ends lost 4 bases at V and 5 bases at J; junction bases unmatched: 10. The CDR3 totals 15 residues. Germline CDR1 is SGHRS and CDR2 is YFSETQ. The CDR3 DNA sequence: TGCGCCAGCAGCCGCTCGGGGACAGGGACCAACGAGCAGTACTTC. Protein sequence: CASSRSGTGTNEQYF.

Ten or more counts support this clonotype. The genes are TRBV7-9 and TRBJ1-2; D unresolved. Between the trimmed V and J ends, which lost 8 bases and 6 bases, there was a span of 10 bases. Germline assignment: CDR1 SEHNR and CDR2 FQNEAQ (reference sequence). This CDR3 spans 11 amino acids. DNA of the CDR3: TGTGCCAGCTCACCCGCTGATGGCTACACCTTC. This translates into CASSPADGYTF.

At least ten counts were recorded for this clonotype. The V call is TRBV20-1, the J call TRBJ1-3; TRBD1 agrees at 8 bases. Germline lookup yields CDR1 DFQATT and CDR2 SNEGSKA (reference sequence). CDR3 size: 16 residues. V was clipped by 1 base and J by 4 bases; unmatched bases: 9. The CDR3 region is CSARGRIRDRGNTIYF. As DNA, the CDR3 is TGCAGTGCTAGAGGTCGGATACGGGACAGGGGAAACACCATATATTTT.

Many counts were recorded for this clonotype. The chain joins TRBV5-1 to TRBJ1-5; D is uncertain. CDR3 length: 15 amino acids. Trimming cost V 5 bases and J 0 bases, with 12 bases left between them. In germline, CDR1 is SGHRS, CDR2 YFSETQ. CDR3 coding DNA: TGCGCCAGCAGACCAGACTGGGGTAGCAATCAGCCCCAGCATTTT. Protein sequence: CASRPDWGSNQPQHF.

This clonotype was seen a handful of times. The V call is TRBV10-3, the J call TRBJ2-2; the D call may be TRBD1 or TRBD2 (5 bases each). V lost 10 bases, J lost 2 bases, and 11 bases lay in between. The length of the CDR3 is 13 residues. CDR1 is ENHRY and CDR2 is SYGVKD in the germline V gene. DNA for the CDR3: TGTGCCACCGGGACCCGAAACACCGGGGAGCTGTTTTTT. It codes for CATGTRNTGELFF.

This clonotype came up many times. The CDR3: CASSPQDRGWPQHF. As DNA, the CDR3 is TGTGCCAGCTCACCACAGGACAGGGGGTGGCCCCAGCATTTT. The chain couples TRBV18 to TRBJ1-5; 10 bases match TRBD1. The V and J ends lost 1 base and 9 bases, in that order; junction bases with no gene match: 3. CDR3 length: 14 amino acids. Germline loops: CDR1 KGHSH, CDR2 LQKENI.

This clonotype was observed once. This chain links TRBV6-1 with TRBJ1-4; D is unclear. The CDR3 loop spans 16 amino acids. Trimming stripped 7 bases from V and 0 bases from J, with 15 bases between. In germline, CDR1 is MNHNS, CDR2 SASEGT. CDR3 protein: CASILSVGATNEKLFF. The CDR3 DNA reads TGTGCCAGCATTCTATCTGTGGGTGCAACTAATGAAAAACTGTTTTTT.

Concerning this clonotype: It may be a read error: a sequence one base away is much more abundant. The CDR3 DNA reads TGTGCCGTCAGTCCGGGACAGGATAACTATGGCTACACCTTC. Its translation: CAVSPGQDNYGYTF. This chain joins TRBV12-3 or TRBV12-4 and TRBJ1-2; 8 nucleotides match TRBD1. The length of the CDR3 is 14 residues. Trimming removed 11 bases from V and 1 base from J; junction bases left unmatched: 9.

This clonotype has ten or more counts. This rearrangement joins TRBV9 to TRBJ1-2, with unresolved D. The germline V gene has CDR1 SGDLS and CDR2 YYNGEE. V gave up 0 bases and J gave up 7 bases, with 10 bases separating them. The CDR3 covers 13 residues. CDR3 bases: TGTGCCAGCAGCGTAGACGGGGTTGGTGGCTACACCTTC. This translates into CASSVDGVGGYTF.

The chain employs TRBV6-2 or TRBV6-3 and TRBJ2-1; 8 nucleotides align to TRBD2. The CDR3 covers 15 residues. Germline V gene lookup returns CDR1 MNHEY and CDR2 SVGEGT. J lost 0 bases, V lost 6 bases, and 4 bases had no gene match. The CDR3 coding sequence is TGTGCCAGCAGCCAAAGCGGGAGCTCCTACAATGAGCAGTTCTTC. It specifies CASSQSGSSYNEQFF.

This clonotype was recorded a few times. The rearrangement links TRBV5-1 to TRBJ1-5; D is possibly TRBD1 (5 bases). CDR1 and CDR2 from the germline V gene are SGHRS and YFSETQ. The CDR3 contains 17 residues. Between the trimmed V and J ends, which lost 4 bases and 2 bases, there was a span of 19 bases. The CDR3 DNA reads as TGCGCCAGCAGCCCGGGGTGGGGGAATGGGGGCAATCAGCCCCAGCATTTT. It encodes CASSPGWGNGGNQPQHF.

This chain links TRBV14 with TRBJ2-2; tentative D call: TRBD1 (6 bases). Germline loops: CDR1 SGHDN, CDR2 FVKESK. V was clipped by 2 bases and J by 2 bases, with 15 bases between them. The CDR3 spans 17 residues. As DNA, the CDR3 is TGTGCCAGCAGCCAATTTGTCGGACAGTCTAACACCGGGGAGCTGTTTTTT. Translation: CASSQFVGQSNTGELFF. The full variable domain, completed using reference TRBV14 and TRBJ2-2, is EAGVTQFPSHSVIEKGQTVTLRCDPISGHDNLYWYRRVMGKEIKFLLHFVKESKQDESGMPNNRFLAERTGGTYSTLKVQPAELEDSGVYFCASSQFVGQSNTGELFFGEGSRLTVL.

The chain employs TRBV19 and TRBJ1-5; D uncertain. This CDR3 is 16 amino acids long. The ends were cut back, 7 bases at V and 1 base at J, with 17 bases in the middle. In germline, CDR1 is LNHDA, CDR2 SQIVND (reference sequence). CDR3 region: CASKWTATISNQPQHF. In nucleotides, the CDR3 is TGTGCCAGTAAGTGGACGGCCACAATAAGCAATCAGCCCCAGCATTTT.

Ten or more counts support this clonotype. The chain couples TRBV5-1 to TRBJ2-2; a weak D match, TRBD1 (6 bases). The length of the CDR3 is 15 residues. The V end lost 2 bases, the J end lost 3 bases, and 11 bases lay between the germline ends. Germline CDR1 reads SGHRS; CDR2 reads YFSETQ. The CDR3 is CASSLWGRDTGELFF. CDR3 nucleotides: TGCGCCAGCAGCTTATGGGGGCGCGACACCGGGGAGCTGTTTTTT.

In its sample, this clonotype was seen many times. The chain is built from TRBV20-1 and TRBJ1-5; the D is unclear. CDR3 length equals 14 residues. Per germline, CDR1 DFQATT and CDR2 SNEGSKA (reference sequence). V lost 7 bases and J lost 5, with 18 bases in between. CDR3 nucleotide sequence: TGCAGTGTTTCCGCTTCGGGATGGGATCAGCCCCAGCATTTT. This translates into CSVSASGWDQPQHF.

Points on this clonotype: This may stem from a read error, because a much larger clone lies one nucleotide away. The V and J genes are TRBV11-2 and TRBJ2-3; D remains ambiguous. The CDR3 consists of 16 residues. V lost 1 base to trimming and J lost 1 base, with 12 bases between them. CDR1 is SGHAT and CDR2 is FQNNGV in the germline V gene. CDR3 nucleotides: TGTGCCAGCAGCTTAGGTATGGATCTCGGCACAGATACGCAGTATTTT. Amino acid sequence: CASSLGMDLGTDTQYF.

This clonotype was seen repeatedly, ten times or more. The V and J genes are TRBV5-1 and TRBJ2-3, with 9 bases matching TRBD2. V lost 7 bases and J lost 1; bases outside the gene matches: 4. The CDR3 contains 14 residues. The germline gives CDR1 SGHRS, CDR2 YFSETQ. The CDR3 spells CASGQRGGTDTQYF. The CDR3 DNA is TGCGCCAGCGGACAGCGGGGGGGCACAGATACGCAGTATTTT. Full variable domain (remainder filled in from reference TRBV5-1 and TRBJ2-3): KAGVTQTPRYLIKTRGQQVTLSCSPISGHRSVSWYQQTPGQGLQFLFEYFSETQRNKGNFPGRFSGRQFSNSRSEMNVSTLELGDSALYLCASGQRGGTDTQYFGPGTRLTVL.

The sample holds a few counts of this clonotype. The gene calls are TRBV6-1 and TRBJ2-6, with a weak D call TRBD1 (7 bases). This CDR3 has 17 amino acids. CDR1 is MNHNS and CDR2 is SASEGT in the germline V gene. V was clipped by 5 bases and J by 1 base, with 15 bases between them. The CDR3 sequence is CASSRGTASSGANVLTF. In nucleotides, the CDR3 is TGTGCCAGCAGTCGGGGGACAGCCTCATCTGGGGCCAACGTCCTGACTTTC.

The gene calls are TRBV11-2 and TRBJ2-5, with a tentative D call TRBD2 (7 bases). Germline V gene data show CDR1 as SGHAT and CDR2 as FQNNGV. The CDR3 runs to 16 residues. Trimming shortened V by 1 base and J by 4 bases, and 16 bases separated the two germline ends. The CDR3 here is CASSLVVGGLGETQYF. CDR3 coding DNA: TGTGCCAGCAGCTTAGTAGTGGGGGGGCTTGGAGAGACCCAGTACTTC.

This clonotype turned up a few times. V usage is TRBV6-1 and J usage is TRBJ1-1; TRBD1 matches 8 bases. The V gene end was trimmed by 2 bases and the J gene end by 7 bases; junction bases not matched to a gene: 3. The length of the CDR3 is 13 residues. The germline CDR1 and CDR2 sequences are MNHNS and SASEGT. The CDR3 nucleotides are TGTGCCAGCAGTGAACAGGGGGCAAATGAAGCTTTCTTT. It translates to CASSEQGANEAFF.

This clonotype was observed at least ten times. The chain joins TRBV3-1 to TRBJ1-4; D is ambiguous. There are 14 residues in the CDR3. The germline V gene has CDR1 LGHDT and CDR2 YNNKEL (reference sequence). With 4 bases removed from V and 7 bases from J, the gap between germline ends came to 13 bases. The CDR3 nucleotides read TGTGCCAGCAGCCCAGCACTCGAGGGTGAAAAACTGTTTTTT. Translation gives CASSPALEGEKLFF.

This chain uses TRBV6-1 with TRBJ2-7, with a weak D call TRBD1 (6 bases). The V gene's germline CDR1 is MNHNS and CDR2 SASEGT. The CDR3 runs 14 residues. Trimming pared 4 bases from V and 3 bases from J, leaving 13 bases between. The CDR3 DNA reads TGTGCCAGCAGTGCCAGACAGGAGTACTACGAGCAGTACTTC. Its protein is CASSARQEYYEQYF.

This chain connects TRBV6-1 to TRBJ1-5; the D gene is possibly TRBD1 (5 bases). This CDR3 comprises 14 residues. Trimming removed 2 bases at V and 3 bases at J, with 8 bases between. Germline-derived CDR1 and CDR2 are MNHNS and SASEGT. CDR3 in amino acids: CASSERTNNQPQHF. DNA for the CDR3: TGTGCCAGCAGTGAAAGGACAAACAATCAGCCCCAGCATTTT.

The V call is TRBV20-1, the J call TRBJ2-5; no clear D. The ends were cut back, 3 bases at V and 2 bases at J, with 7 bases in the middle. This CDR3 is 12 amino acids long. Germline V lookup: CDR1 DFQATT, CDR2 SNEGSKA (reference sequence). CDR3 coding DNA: TGCAGTGCTAGGATCGATCAAGAGACCCAGTACTTC. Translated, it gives CSARIDQETQYF.

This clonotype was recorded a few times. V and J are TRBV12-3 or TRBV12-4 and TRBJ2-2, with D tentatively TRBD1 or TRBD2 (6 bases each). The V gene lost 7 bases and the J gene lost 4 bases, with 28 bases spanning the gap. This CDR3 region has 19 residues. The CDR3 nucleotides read TGTGCCAGCACCATTGGGGGCCTCGGGACTCCAATTCCCACCGGGGAGCTGTTTTTT. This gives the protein CASTIGGLGTPIPTGELFF.

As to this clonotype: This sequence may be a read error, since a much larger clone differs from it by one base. DNA for the CDR3: TGTGCCAGCAGCTCCCGGGGACAAGAGACCCAGTGCTTC. It yields the protein CASSSRGQETQCF. The genes are TRBV12-3 or TRBV12-4 and TRBJ2-5; tentatively, D is TRBD1 (6 bases). The CDR3 has 13 amino acids.

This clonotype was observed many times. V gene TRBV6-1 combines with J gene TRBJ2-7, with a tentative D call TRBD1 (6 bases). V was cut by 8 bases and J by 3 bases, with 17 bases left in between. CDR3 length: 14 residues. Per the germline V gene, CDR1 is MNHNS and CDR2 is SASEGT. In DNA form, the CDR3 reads TGTGCCAGCCTTGAAAGGCAGGGGCGCTACGAGCAGTACTTC. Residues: CASLERQGRYEQYF.

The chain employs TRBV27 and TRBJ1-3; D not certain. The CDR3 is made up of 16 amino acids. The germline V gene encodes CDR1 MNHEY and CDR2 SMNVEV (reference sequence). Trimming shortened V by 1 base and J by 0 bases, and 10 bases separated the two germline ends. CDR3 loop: CASSLYGRGSGNTIYF. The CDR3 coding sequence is TGTGCCAGCAGTTTATATGGCCGCGGCTCTGGAAACACCATATATTTT.